The 21 T cell receptor beta chains below all came from one sample that was sequenced in a study of T-cell memory formation after mild COVID-19. TCRdb used MiXCR to reprocess the 5' RACE reads, holding one entry per CDR3 protein. Of a few hundred thousand distinct CDR3 sequences in the sample, roughly 10% are singletons; the top ten hold around 20%. Sequencing was carried out using PBMCs or a T cell subset sorted from them (not recorded which). Every receptor here comes from a man between 18 and 29 years old who had mild COVID-19 (a few samples of this study predate the infection). Cell type and time point are not known.

This clonotype was counted between two and nine times. The J gene is TRBJ2-3, the V gene TRBV5-1; D unresolved. This CDR3 spans 18 amino acids. V was shortened by 4 bases and J by 0 bases, with 21 bases between the two germline ends. Germline CDR1 and CDR2: SGHRS and YFSETQ. CDR3 sequence: CASSPPASATASTDTQYF. The CDR3 region has the DNA TGCGCCAGCAGCCCACCGGCGTCGGCAACAGCTAGCACAGATACGCAGTATTTT.

A few counts support this clonotype. CDR3 loop: CSARGTAETDSSYNSPLHF. In DNA, the CDR3 is TGCAGTGCTAGAGGGACCGCGGAGACAGATAGCTCCTATAATTCACCCCTCCACTTT. The rearrangement joins TRBV20-1 to TRBJ1-6; a weak D match, TRBD1 (5 bases). Between the trimmed V and J ends, which lost 1 base and 0 bases, there was a span of 19 bases. Germline assignment: CDR1 DFQATT and CDR2 SNEGSKA (reference sequence). This CDR3 contains 19 residues.

In its sample, this clonotype was seen a few times. The genes are TRBV9 and TRBJ2-4; TRBD2 agrees at 7 bases. The CDR3 runs 14 residues. Germline V gives CDR1 SGDLS, CDR2 YYNGEE. The J segment lost 4 bases and the V segment lost 4 bases, leaving 5 bases of the junction unmatched. Here the CDR3 DNA reads TGTGCCAGCAGCCTCGGCGGGGGTAAAAACATTCAGTACTTC. Protein product: CASSLGGGKNIQYF. The whole variable domain, remainder taken from reference TRBV9 and TRBJ2-4, is DSGVTQTPKHLITATGQRVTLRCSPRSGDLSVYWYQQSLDQGLQFLIQYYNGEERAKGNILERFSAQQFPDLHSELNLSSLELGDSALYFCASSLGGGKNIQYFGAGTRLSVL.

The chain is built from TRBV20-1 and TRBJ1-4, with D uncertain. The CDR3 consists of 13 residues. V lost 0 bases and J 5 bases, leaving 7 bases between the germline ends. CDR1 and CDR2 from the germline V gene are DFQATT and SNEGSKA (reference sequence). CDR3 sequence reads: CSAREALNEKLFF. CDR3 nucleotides: TGCAGTGCTAGAGAAGCGTTGAATGAAAAACTGTTTTTT.

The genes are TRBV21-1 and TRBJ2-7; the table's D call, TRBD1, was not checked against the DNA. TRBV21-1 is a pseudogene locus. This CDR3 is built from 16 residues. The CDR3 DNA is TGTGCCAGCAGCAAATTCGGGGACAAGGAGACCTACGAGCAGTACTTC. Translating gives CASSKFGDKETYEQYF.

J is TRBJ1-2 and V is TRBV12-3 or TRBV12-4; maybe TRBD1 (5 bases). V dropped 3 bases and J dropped 0 bases, with 11 bases sitting between them. CDR3 length: 15 amino acids. The CDR3 region has the DNA TGTGCCAGCAGTTTCCGGGACCGTACTAACTATGGCTACACCTTC. It is translated as CASSFRDRTNYGYTF.

This clonotype was seen a single time. This rearrangement joins TRBV3-1 to TRBJ2-5, with D uncertain. This CDR3 is 14 amino acids long. CDR1 and CDR2 (germline): LGHDT, YNNKEL (reference sequence). V gave up 2 bases and J gave up 5 bases, with 12 bases separating them. CDR3 sequence reads: CASSQNERGETQYF. As DNA, the CDR3 is TGTGCCAGCAGCCAAAATGAGCGTGGGGAGACCCAGTACTTC.

This clonotype occurred a few times. This chain connects TRBV11-2 to TRBJ2-7; tentatively, D is TRBD1 (6 bases). Germline V lookup: CDR1 SGHAT, CDR2 FQNNGV. V lost 1 base and J 7 bases, leaving 17 bases between the germline ends. The CDR3 runs to 15 residues. The CDR3 loop is CASSLVHSRGGEQYV. The CDR3 DNA reads as TGTGCCAGCAGCTTAGTTCATTCCAGGGGTGGAGAGCAGTACGTC.

V is TRBV10-3 and J is TRBJ1-5, with D unclear. Trimming removed 0 bases from V and 3 bases from J, with 6 bases in between. The CDR3 covers 14 residues. Germline lookup yields CDR1 ENHRY and CDR2 SYGVKD. The CDR3 is CAISESPANQPQHF. The CDR3 region has the DNA TGTGCCATCAGTGAGTCGCCAGCCAATCAGCCCCAGCATTTT.

This clonotype was seen a handful of times. V is TRBV15 and J is TRBJ1-2; TRBD1 is a possible D gene (5 bases). Between the trimmed V and J ends, which lost 3 bases and 8 bases, there was a span of 10 bases. The CDR3 totals 12 residues. Germline V gene lookup returns CDR1 LNHNV and CDR2 YYDKDF (reference sequence). CDR3 nucleotides: TGTGCCACCAGCAGTCAGGGAGGCGGCTACACCTTC. Its translation: CATSSQGGGYTF.

The sample holds many counts of this clonotype. The rearrangement uses TRBV11-2 and TRBJ2-3; 12 bases are a match to TRBD2. This CDR3 comprises 18 residues. Losses at the gene ends were 5 bases for V and 1 base for J; bases not matched to a gene: 10. Germline assignment: CDR1 SGHAT and CDR2 FQNNGV. The CDR3 loop reads CASSAASGGGLGTDTQYF. CDR3 nucleotide sequence: TGTGCCAGCAGCGCCGCTAGCGGGGGGGGCTTGGGCACAGATACGCAGTATTTT.

This clonotype showed up many times. The chain carries TRBV12-3 or TRBV12-4 and TRBJ2-7, with D hard to call. The CDR3 runs 12 residues. V dropped 6 bases and J dropped 5 bases, with 11 bases sitting between them. The CDR3 bases are TGTGCCAGCAGCTCGCGGCGGAACGAGCAGTACGTC. Its protein is CASSSRRNEQYV.

This clonotype was detected only a few times. The rearrangement joins TRBV6-2 or TRBV6-3 to TRBJ2-1; D remains unclear. The CDR3 has 12 amino acids. Germline values: CDR1 MNHEY, CDR2 SVGEGT. V lost 8 bases to trimming and J lost 2 bases, with 7 bases between them. The CDR3 loop is CASWNTYNEQFF. In DNA, the CDR3 is TGTGCCAGCTGGAATACCTACAATGAGCAGTTCTTC.

This clonotype was counted only a few times. The chain uses TRBV7-2 and TRBJ1-5; D may be TRBD1 (6 bases). The V and J ends lost 5 bases and 11 bases respectively, with 16 bases between them. The germline CDR1 and CDR2 sequences are SGHTA and FQGNSA. The CDR3 loop spans 13 amino acids. The chain's CDR3 is CASSNRVSGTQHF. The CDR3 nucleotides are TGTGCCAGCAGCAACAGGGTTTCGGGGACCCAGCATTTT.

This clonotype was counted only a few times. V usage is TRBV4-3 and J usage is TRBJ2-2; D not certain. V lost 0 bases to trimming and J lost 7 bases, with 12 bases between them. Per germline, CDR1 LGHNA and CDR2 YSLEER. The CDR3 extends over 15 amino acids. The DNA for the CDR3 is TGCGCCAGCAGCCAAGATCCACAGCTAGACGGGGAGCTGTTTTTT. Translation gives CASSQDPQLDGELFF.

The chain combines TRBV18 with TRBJ2-6; no clear D gene. There are 15 residues in the CDR3. From germline, CDR1 is KGHSH and CDR2 LQKENI. The ends were cut back, 2 bases at V and 0 bases at J, with 5 bases in the middle. Here the CDR3 DNA reads TGTGCCAGCTCACCAGTGGCCTCTGGGGCCAACGTCCTGACTTTC. This translates into CASSPVASGANVLTF.

The CDR3 nucleotides read TGTGCCAGCAGTTTACCAGGGGTGAACTACAATGAGCAGTTCTTC. Encoded protein: CASSLPGVNYNEQFF. The rearrangement joins TRBV28 to TRBJ2-1; D may be TRBD1 (6 bases). This CDR3 is 15 amino acids long. CDR1 is MDHEN and CDR2 is SYDVKM in the germline V gene. Between the trimmed V and J ends, which lost 2 bases and 3 bases, there was a span of 11 bases.

This rearrangement joins TRBV4-3 to TRBJ1-1; D may be TRBD1 (5 bases). Per the germline V gene, CDR1 is LGHNA and CDR2 is YSLEER. The length of the CDR3 is 18 residues. V gave up 1 base and J gave up 0 bases, with 18 bases separating them. Here the CDR3 reads CASSQAVRFGAVNTEAFF. CDR3 nucleotide sequence: TGCGCCAGCAGCCAAGCCGTGAGATTCGGGGCTGTGAACACTGAAGCTTTCTTT.

The rearrangement links TRBV7-3 to TRBJ2-2, with 8 bases identical to TRBD1. Germline V gives CDR1 SGHTA, CDR2 FQGTGA. The CDR3 extends over 15 amino acids. V shed 3 bases and J 6 bases; nucleotides not matched to a gene: 6. CDR3 sequence (DNA): TGTGCCAGCAGCTTCCAGGGGGCGCCCGCCGGGGAGCTGTTTTTT. It is translated as CASSFQGAPAGELFF.

This clonotype occurred a few times. The chain uses TRBV7-2 and TRBJ2-2; TRBD2 agrees at 12 bases. Germline assignment: CDR1 SGHTA and CDR2 FQGNSA. Germline trimming cut 4 bases from V and 3 bases from J; bases unmatched to any gene: 6. The length of the CDR3 is 17 residues. The CDR3 DNA is TGTGCCAGCAGCTCGCGGGCTAGCGGGGGGGACACCGGGGAGCTGTTTTTT. Translated: CASSSRASGGDTGELFF.

This clonotype was seen a few times. The CDR3 protein is CASSIRDRDEKLFF. The DNA of the CDR3 is TGTGCCAGCAGCATCCGGGACAGGGACGAAAAACTGTTTTTT. The chain carries TRBV7-9 and TRBJ1-4, with 9 nucleotides matching TRBD1. The germline V gene encodes CDR1 SEHNR and CDR2 FQNEAQ (reference sequence). This CDR3 is 14 amino acids long. J was trimmed by 8 bases and V by 5 bases; bases with no gene match: 6.